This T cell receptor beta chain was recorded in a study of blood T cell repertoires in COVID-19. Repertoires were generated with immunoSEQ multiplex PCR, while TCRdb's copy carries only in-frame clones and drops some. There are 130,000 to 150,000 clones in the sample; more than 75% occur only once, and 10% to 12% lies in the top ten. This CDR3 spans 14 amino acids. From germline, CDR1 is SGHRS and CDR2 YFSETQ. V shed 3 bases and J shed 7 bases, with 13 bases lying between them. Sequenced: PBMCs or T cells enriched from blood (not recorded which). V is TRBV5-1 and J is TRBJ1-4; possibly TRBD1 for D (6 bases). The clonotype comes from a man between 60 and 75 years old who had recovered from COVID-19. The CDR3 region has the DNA TGCGCCAGCAGCTCCGGGGTACAGGGTGAAAAACTGTTTTTT. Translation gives CASSSGVQGEKLFF.